This TCR beta chain was identified during a study of blood T cell repertoires in COVID-19 (dated by TCRdb to about 2020). Regarding the research as a whole: The collaborator samples originated in the United States, Italy and Spain and spanned the acute and convalescent phases of COVID-19. The material from the prospective study consisted of cDNA or gDNA derived from T cells, B-cell-depleted T cells, or PBMCs. Subjects who had been exposed to COVID-19, were actively infected with it, or had recovered from it provided the deeply sampled blood TCRbeta repertoires that made up the dataset. The repertoires were released in a freely available public database intended as a resource for research on the immune response to SARS-CoV-2. Samples came from the ongoing ImmuneRACE study (first 160 participants) plus 1,254 subjects from 6 global collaborators. Nearly every sample came with metadata listing a de-identified subject ID, COVID-19 status, age in years and sex. Where available, HLA class I and class II types were taken from metadata supplied by the sample provider and were not determined by assay-based typing. Here is what the overall study found, with its caveats: The amount of clinical and demographic metadata varied by source and participant and was provided uncurated.

Whole blood was collected in K2EDTA tubes by collaborating institutions according to the institutions' own protocols. For TCRbeta analysis, collaborator samples were shipped as frozen whole blood, as isolated PBMCs, or as DNA extracted from either sample type. The immunoSEQ Assay, a bias-controlled multiplex PCR, was used to amplify TCRbeta CDR3 regions from genomic DNA. The published analysis was carried out like this. The number of nucleated cells in each sample was estimated by amplification of reference gene primers within the assay. To quantify the absolute abundance of each unique TCRbeta CDR3 rearrangement, sequence reads were collapsed and filtered. For each sample, productive Simpson clonality was calculated by taking the square root of Simpson's diversity index across productive rearrangements. The source is immuneACCESS, and TCRdb retained only in-frame sequences with V and J called. Part of the clones is not carried over; for the studies checked, unresolved V genes explain less than half of this, and the remainder is unexplained. V and J calls and clone size are those listed in that table; D and trimming were worked out from the DNA. The table for this sample lists fewer than 300,000 clones; around four fifths of them were counted only once. 2% to 3% of the sample belongs to the ten largest clones.

The sample holds a few counts of this clone. No antigen is known for it. Base-call qualities are not available, and no considerably larger clone is one nucleotide away. In the same sample, other DNA sequences code for this CDR3. V lost 4 bases and J lost 4 bases; the stretch between them is 4 bases long. Taken from cysteine to phenylalanine, the CDR3 has 11 residues. Only the CDR3 part of the read is kept: 33 bases, read in frame from the first base. The CDR1 and CDR2 encoded by the germline V gene (reference sequence) are LGHDT and YNNKEL. This clonotype was sampled from a woman in her 70s with active or convalescent COVID-19. The sequence links TRBV3-1 (or the pseudogene TRBV3-2) to TRBJ2-5, with the D segment identity uncertain. Specimen: peripheral blood. The DNA reads as follows: TGTGCCAGCAGCCTCAGAGAGACCCAGTACTTC. Translation gives CASSLRETQYF.